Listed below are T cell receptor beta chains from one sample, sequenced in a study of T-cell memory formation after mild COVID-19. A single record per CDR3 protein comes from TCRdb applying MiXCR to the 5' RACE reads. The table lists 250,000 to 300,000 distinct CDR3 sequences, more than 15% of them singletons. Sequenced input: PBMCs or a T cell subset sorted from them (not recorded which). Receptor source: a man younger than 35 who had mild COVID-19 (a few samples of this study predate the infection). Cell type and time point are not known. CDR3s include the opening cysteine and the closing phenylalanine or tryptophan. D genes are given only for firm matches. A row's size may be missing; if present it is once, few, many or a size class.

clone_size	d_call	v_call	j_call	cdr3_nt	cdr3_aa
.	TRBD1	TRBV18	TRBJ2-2	TGTGCCAGCTCACCACCTAACAGGGGCACCGCGAACACCGGGGAGCTGTTTTTT	CASSPPNRGTANTGELFF
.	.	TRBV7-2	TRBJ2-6	TGTGCCAGCAACAGGGAAAGTTCTGGGGCCAACGTCCTGACTTTC	CASNRESSGANVLTF
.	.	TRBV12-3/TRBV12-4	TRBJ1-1	TGTGCCAGCAGTGGCTTGTGGGAGGAAGCTTTCTTT	CASSGLWEEAFF
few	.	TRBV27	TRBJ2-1	TGTGCCAGCAGCTACGCTAGCGTCCCCTACAATGAGCAGTTCTTC	CASSYASVPYNEQFF
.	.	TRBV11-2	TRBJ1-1	TGTGCCAGCGGGTTAGGTTACACTGAAGCTTTCTTT	CASGLGYTEAFF
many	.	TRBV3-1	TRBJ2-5	TGTGCCAGCAGCCCAAGGGAAGAGACCCAGTACTTC	CASSPREETQYF
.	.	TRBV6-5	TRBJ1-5	TGTGCCAGCAGTTACAGGCACAATCAGCCCCAGCATTTT	CASSYRHNQPQHF
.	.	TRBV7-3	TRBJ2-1	TGTGCCAGCAGCTTAATCCATTTTCCCTACAATGAGCAGTTCTTC	CASSLIHFPYNEQFF
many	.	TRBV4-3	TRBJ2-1	TGCGCCAGCAGCCAAGAACGCGCTGATTACAATGAGCAGTTCTTC	CASSQERADYNEQFF
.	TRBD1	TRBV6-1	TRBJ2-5	TGTGCCAGCATGAGGGACAGGGGGGAGACCCAGTACTTC	CASMRDRGETQYF
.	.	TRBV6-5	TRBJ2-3	TGTGCCAGCAGTTACCGGACCCCAGATACGCAGTATTTT	CASSYRTPDTQYF
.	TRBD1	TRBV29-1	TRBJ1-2	TGCAGCGTTCGGGACAGGGATGGCTACACCTTC	CSVRDRDGYTF
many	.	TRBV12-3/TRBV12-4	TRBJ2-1	TGTGCCAGCAGTTTTGAGGACAATGAGCAGTTCTTC	CASSFEDNEQFF
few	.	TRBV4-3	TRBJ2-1	TGCGCCAGCAGCCCACGGTGGGGTGGTGATAACAATGAGCAGTTCTTC	CASSPRWGGDNNEQFF
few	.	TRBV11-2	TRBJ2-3	TGTGCCAGCAGCGGGGAACGTTGGGTGGGTGGCTCGGCCTATACGCAGTATTTT	CASSGERWVGGSAYTQYF
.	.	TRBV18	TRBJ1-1	TGTGCCAGCTCACCCAAACTCGGACATATCGACACTGAAGCTTTCTTT	CASSPKLGHIDTEAFF
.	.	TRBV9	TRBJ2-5	TGTGCCAGCGCAGCTCAAGAAGAGACCCAGTACTTC	CASAAQEETQYF
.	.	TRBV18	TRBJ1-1	TGTGCCAGCTCACCCCGGCAGGTCGGAGACACTGAAGCTTTCTTT	CASSPRQVGDTEAFF
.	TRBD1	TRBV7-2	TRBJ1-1	TGTGCCAGCCTAAGTTCAGGGGGAACTGAAGCTTTCTTT	CASLSSGGTEAFF
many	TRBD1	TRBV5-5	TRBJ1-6	TGTGCCAGCAGCTCAACGGGACAGCGTATCAAATCCCCTAATTCACCCCTCCACTTT	CASSSTGQRIKSPNSPLHF
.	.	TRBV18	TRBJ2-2	TGTGCCAGCTCACCCTCCAGCAGGGCCACCGGGGAGCTGTTTTTT	CASSPSSRATGELFF
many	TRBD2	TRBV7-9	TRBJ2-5	TGTGCCAGCAGCCCTAGACTAGCTCGGGGTGAAGAGACCCAGTACTTC	CASSPRLARGEETQYF
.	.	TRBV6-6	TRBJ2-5	TGTGCCAGCAGTTACTCTGGAAGACAAGAGACCCAGTACTTC	CASSYSGRQETQYF
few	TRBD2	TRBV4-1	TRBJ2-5	TGCGCCAGCAGCCAGGATCCGGGACTAATTGAGACCCAGTACTTC	CASSQDPGLIETQYF
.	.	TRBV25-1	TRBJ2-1	TGTGCCAGCAGCGAACAGGGATTAAGGGAGCAGTTCTTC	CASSEQGLREQFF
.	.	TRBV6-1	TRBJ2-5	TGTGCCAGCAGCCCCGCCCAGGGTGGGTCGGAGACCCAGTACTTC	CASSPAQGGSETQYF
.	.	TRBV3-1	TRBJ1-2	TGTGCCAGCAGCCAAGAGGCGGTTTATGGCTACACCTTC	CASSQEAVYGYTF
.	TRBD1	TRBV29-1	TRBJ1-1	TGCAGCGTCACAGGGGGCTTCGTGACTGAAGCTTTCTTT	CSVTGGFVTEAFF
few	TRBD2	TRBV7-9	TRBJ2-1	TGTGCCAGCAGCTTGGGTCTGGGGACTAACTACAATGAGCAGTTCTTC	CASSLGLGTNYNEQFF
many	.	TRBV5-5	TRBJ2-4	TGTGCCAGCAGCTTTATAGGGGGGTTAGCCAAAAACATTCAGTACTTC	CASSFIGGLAKNIQYF
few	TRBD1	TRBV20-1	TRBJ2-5	TGCAGTGCAAACCGCGGACAGGGGGCGGAGACCCAGTACTTC	CSANRGQGAETQYF
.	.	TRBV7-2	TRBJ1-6	TGTGCCAGCAGCCCCTGGGAGTCAGAGAATTCACCCCTCCACTTT	CASSPWESENSPLHF
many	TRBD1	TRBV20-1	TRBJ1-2	TGCAGTGCTCGACGCGACAGGGTCTATGGCTACACCTTC	CSARRDRVYGYTF
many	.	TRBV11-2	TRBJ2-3	TGTGCCAGCAGCTTAGTACGGCGGGGAAACACATACACAGATACGCAGTATTTT	CASSLVRRGNTYTDTQYF
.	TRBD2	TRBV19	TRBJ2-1	TGTGCCAGTAGCCAACTTCAGCGGGGGGGCGATCTTAATGAGCAGTTCTTC	CASSQLQRGGDLNEQFF
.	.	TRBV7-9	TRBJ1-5	TGTGCCAGCAGCTTGATGGGAGGGGGAGGCAATCAGCCCCAGCATTTT	CASSLMGGGGNQPQHF
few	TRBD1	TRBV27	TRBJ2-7	TGTGCCAGCAGGTTAACAGGGGGCGTCTACGAGCAGTACTTC	CASRLTGGVYEQYF